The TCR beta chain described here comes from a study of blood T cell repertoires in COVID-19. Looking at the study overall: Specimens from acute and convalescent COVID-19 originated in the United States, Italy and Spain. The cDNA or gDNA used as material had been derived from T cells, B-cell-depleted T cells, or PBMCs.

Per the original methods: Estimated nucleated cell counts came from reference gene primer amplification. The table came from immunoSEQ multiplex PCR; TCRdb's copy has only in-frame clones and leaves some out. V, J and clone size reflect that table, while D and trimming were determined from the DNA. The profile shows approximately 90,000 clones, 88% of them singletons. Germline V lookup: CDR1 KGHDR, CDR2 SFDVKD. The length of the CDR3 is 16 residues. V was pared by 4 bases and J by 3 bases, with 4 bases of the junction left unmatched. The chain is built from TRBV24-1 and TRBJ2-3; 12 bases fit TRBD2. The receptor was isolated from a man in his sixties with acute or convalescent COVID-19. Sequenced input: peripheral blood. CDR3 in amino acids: CATSDRLAGVTDTQYF. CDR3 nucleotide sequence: TGTGCCACCAGTGACCGACTAGCGGGAGTGACAGATACGCAGTATTTT.